The sequence of this T cell receptor beta chain was determined in a study of cytomegalovirus exposure and HLA in healthy donors. Study-wide context: When 350 to 500 donors were genotyped, approximately 81% of them were found to fall in the Caucasian-associated ancestry cluster. Findings and limits, study-wide: Most subjects' HLA-A and HLA-B alleles were reportedly predicted from TCR beta sequences.

Primers: 60 Vbeta forward and 13 Jbeta reverse. Generated by immunoSEQ multiplex PCR, the TCRdb table keeps only in-frame clones and is missing some. The repertoire holds 200,000 to 300,000 clones, with roughly 81% as singletons. As regards this clone: Its target is unknown.

Donors counted as nominally healthy when sampled, yet unrecorded immune exposures were likely. V was clipped by 3 bases and J by 7 bases, with 18 bases between them. The CDR3 is 14 amino acids. Per the germline V gene, CDR1 is GTSNPN and CDR2 is SVGIG (reference sequence). The source of this sequence is a woman between 35 and 50 years old in good health and CMV-seropositive. Sequenced material: PBMCs. V is TRBV30 and J is TRBJ1-2; perhaps TRBD1 as D (6 bases). CDR3 in amino acids: CAWSRGAVRGGYTF. DNA for the CDR3: TGTGCCTGGAGCCGGGGGGCAGTACGGGGTGGCTACACCTTC.